This T cell receptor (beta chain) was found in a study of blood T cell repertoires in COVID-19. The assay was immunoSEQ multiplex PCR, and TCRdb's table has in-frame clones only and misses some. This repertoire shows approximately 210,000 clones, about 88% found once; its top ten account for around 5.9%. This clone was picked up one time. The germline CDR1 and CDR2 sequences are MNHEY and SVGEGT. The CDR3 is made up of 16 amino acids. With V trimmed by 5 bases and J by 4 bases, 8 bases remained unmatched. This sequence joins TRBV6-2 or TRBV6-3 and TRBJ2-2; 9 bases are a match to TRBD2. The sample consisted of peripheral blood. This receptor was taken from a woman in her thirties or forties who had recovered from COVID-19. CDR3 residues: CASSHVAGAVTGELFF. The DNA of the CDR3 is TGTGCCAGCAGTCACGTAGCGGGAGCGGTCACCGGGGAGCTGTTTTTT.